This T cell receptor beta chain was documented in a study of Ad26.COV2.S vaccination and SARS-CoV-2 variants. Germline V gene data show CDR1 as SGHRS and CDR2 as YFSETQ. This CDR3 has 16 amino acids. With 1 base clipped from V and 6 bases from J, the junction kept 6 bases outside the gene matches. Noted treatment: roughly 20 received Ad26.COV2.S at low or high dose, single or two shots; roughly five received placebo; per-sample allocation not given. Day 63 after the first vaccine or placebo injection was the time point for sampling. Clones were sequenced by immunoSEQ multiplex PCR, and TCRdb holds only the in-frame ones, with some missing. The sample shows hundreds of thousands of clones, 80% to 90% of them seen only once.

Material: peripheral blood, obtained in a trial of Ad26.COV2.S vaccine versus placebo. The chain employs TRBV5-1 and TRBJ1-6; the match to TRBD1 covers 8 bases. The receptor was isolated from a person aged 18 to 65 who received the Ad26.COV2.S COVID-19 vaccine or a placebo. CDR3 loop: CASSLNDGQGNSPLHF. In DNA, the CDR3 is TGCGCCAGCAGCTTGAATGACGGACAGGGTAATTCACCCCTCCACTTT. Using reference TRBV5-1 and TRBJ1-6 for the parts outside the CDR3, the full variable domain is KAGVTQTPRYLIKTRGQQVTLSCSPISGHRSVSWYQQTPGQGLQFLFEYFSETQRNKGNFPGRFSGRQFSNSRSEMNVSTLELGDSALYLCASSLNDGQGNSPLHFGNGTRLTVT.